These 25 T cell receptor beta chains share one sample of origin, sequenced in a study of shared clonotypes between healthy human individuals. Profiled with immunoSEQ multiplex PCR; TCRdb holds only in-frame clones, not every one. The sample lists over 2 million clones; roughly 94% were seen once. Sequenced material: naive CD4+ T cells sorted from blood. Subset denoted: CD45RA+ positively selected. The receptor set was obtained from a man aged 18 to 29 in good health.

As regards this clone: At the DNA level, this CDR3 is encoded by other sequences in the same sample as well. This chain connects TRBV18 to TRBJ2-7, with 9 bases aligning to TRBD1. CDR3 length: 15 residues. The ends lost 1 base at V and 2 bases at J; junction bases unmatched: 3. Germline V gene data show CDR1 as KGHSH and CDR2 as LQKENI. The CDR3 nucleotides are TGTGCCAGCTCACCACTGGGACAGGGCGCCTACGAGCAGTACTTC. This codes for CASSPLGQGAYEQYF.

The CDR3 loop reads CASCLVGQETQYF. The DNA for the CDR3 is TGTGCCAGCTGTCTCGTCGGGCAAGAGACCCAGTACTTC. The rearrangement uses TRBV28 and TRBJ2-5; D is undetermined. Germline V gene data show CDR1 as MDHEN and CDR2 as SYDVKM. V dropped 8 bases and J dropped 2 bases, with 12 bases sitting between them. This CDR3 spans 13 amino acids.

The chain combines TRBV30 with TRBJ1-1; D not resolved. V was trimmed by 0 bases and J by 9 bases, leaving 11 bases between them. Germline CDR1 reads GTSNPN; CDR2 reads SVGIG (reference sequence). CDR3 length: 12 residues. This CDR3 reads CAWSVLLGKAFF. In nucleotides, the CDR3 is TGTGCCTGGAGTGTACTCTTGGGGAAAGCTTTCTTT.

The rearrangement links TRBV7-9 to TRBJ2-7; the match to TRBD2 covers 7 bases. Germline V gene lookup returns CDR1 SEHNR and CDR2 FQNEAQ (reference sequence). The CDR3 totals 15 residues. V lost 5 bases and J lost 2; bases outside the gene matches: 9. CDR3 protein: CASSKLASAPYEQYF. The DNA for the CDR3 is TGTGCCAGCAGCAAACTAGCGTCTGCCCCCTACGAGCAGTACTTC.

This chain connects TRBV30 to TRBJ2-1; D is possibly TRBD2 (6 bases). CDR1 GTSNPN and CDR2 SVGIG come from the germline V gene (reference sequence). This CDR3 region has 12 residues. V lost 0 bases to trimming and J lost 13 bases, with 13 bases between them. As DNA, the CDR3 is TGTGCCTGGAGTGTTGTTAGCGGATATCAGTTCTTC. Translating gives CAWSVVSGYQFF.

V is TRBV7-5 and J is TRBJ2-7; TRBD2 is the table's D call and was not checked against the DNA. TRBV7-5 is a recognized pseudogene. The CDR3 sequence is 13 residues long. CDR3 sequence reads: CARSFKKPYEQYF. The CDR3 DNA sequence: TGTGCCAGAAGCTTCAAGAAGCCCTACGAGCAGTACTTC.

This chain links TRBV7-9 with TRBJ2-3, with D maybe TRBD2 (6 bases). Germline-derived CDR1 and CDR2 are SEHNR and FQNEAQ (reference sequence). V was trimmed by 5 bases and J by 1 base, leaving 13 bases between them. The CDR3 covers 15 residues. CDR3 sequence reads: CASSPTSLGTDTQYF. CDR3 nucleotide sequence: TGTGCCAGCAGCCCCACTAGCCTGGGCACAGATACGCAGTATTTT.

CDR3 protein: CASSSGTGLNYGYTF. CDR3 bases: TGCGCCAGCAGCTCGGGGACAGGGCTTAACTATGGCTACACCTTC. V is TRBV5-1 and J is TRBJ1-2, with TRBD1 identical over 9 bases. The CDR3 is made up of 15 amino acids. With 3 bases clipped from V and 1 base from J, the junction kept 4 bases outside the gene matches. Per germline, CDR1 SGHRS and CDR2 YFSETQ.

This rearrangement joins TRBV7-3 to TRBJ1-1, with TRBD1 matching over 9 bases. CDR3 size: 13 residues. Per the germline V gene, CDR1 is SGHTA and CDR2 is FQGTGA. J lost 6 bases, V lost 5 bases, and 4 bases had no gene match. The DNA for the CDR3 is TGTGCCAGCAGCGTCGACAGGGGGGCTGAAGCTTTCTTT. This encodes CASSVDRGAEAFF.

The chain uses TRBV25-1 and TRBJ1-4; the D gene is possibly TRBD1 (5 bases). The germline V gene encodes CDR1 MGHDK and CDR2 SYGVNS. CDR3 size: 16 residues. V was pared by 4 bases and J by 8 bases, with 20 bases between. The CDR3 DNA reads TGTGCCAGCAGTGTACCCGAGCAGGGTTTATACGAAAAACTGTTTTTT. Amino acid sequence: CASSVPEQGLYEKLFF.

The V and J genes are TRBV5-6 and TRBJ2-2; D might be TRBD1 or TRBD2, each matching 6 bases. Between the trimmed V and J ends, which lost 1 base and 4 bases, there was a span of 14 bases. The CDR3 totals 16 residues. Germline values: CDR1 SGHDT, CDR2 YYEEEE. The DNA of the CDR3 is TGTGCCAGCAGCTTGCTCGGGGGCCGGGGCACCGGGGAGCTGTTTTTT. As protein: CASSLLGGRGTGELFF.

This chain uses TRBV2 with TRBJ1-1; D is undetermined. With 7 bases removed from V and 0 bases from J, the gap between germline ends came to 12 bases. CDR1 and CDR2 (germline): SNHLY, FYNNEI. The CDR3 spans 14 residues. In DNA, the CDR3 is TGTGCCAGCATCCTCGGCAGCGTGAACACTGAAGCTTTCTTT. Its protein product is CASILGSVNTEAFF.

The chain is built from TRBV7-3 and TRBJ1-2, with TRBD1 as a possible D gene (6 bases). The germline V and J ends were trimmed by 1 base and 0 bases, with 15 bases remaining between them. CDR1 and CDR2 (germline): SGHTA, FQGTGA. The CDR3 is 17 amino acids. CDR3 in DNA: TGTGCCAGCAGCTTAATTCCAGGGGCCTACGCTAACTATGGCTACACCTTC. Translated, it gives CASSLIPGAYANYGYTF.

V and J are TRBV18 and TRBJ1-5, with TRBD1 as a possible D gene (5 bases). This CDR3 has 14 amino acids. With 3 bases removed from V and 6 bases from J, the gap between germline ends came to 12 bases. Germline loops: CDR1 KGHSH, CDR2 LQKENI. The DNA for the CDR3 is TGTGCCAGCTCACCGGGACCGGCCGGTCAGCCCCAGCATTTT. Residues: CASSPGPAGQPQHF. Drawing the rest from reference TRBV18 and TRBJ1-5, the complete variable domain is NAGVMQNPRHLVRRRGQEARLRCSPMKGHSHVYWYRQLPEEGLKFMVYLQKENIIDESGMPKERFSAEFPKEGPSILRIQQVVRGDSAAYFCASSPGPAGQPQHFGDGTRLSIL.

The chain has TRBV25-1 and TRBJ2-1; D assignment may be TRBD1 or TRBD2 (5 bases each). This CDR3 has 16 residues. The germline V gene encodes CDR1 MGHDK and CDR2 SYGVNS. Trimming cost V 2 bases and J 0 bases, with 11 bases left between them. The CDR3, as DNA: TGTGCCAGCAGTGAAAAGGGGAGCAGCTCCTACAATGAGCAGTTCTTC. Protein: CASSEKGSSSYNEQFF.

The J gene is TRBJ1-3, the V gene TRBV5-1; possible D gene TRBD1, 5 bases. CDR3 length equals 15 residues. V was pared by 4 bases and J by 7 bases, with 18 bases between. CDR1 and CDR2 from the germline V gene are SGHRS and YFSETQ. The CDR3 here is CASSMDPKGPNTIYF. DNA for the CDR3: TGCGCCAGCAGCATGGACCCCAAGGGGCCGAACACCATATATTTT. The full variable domain, rest sourced from reference TRBV5-1 and TRBJ1-3, is KAGVTQTPRYLIKTRGQQVTLSCSPISGHRSVSWYQQTPGQGLQFLFEYFSETQRNKGNFPGRFSGRQFSNSRSEMNVSTLELGDSALYLCASSMDPKGPNTIYFGEGSWLTVV.

This chain links TRBV7-9 with TRBJ2-7; a weak D match, TRBD1 (5 bases). CDR1 and CDR2 from the germline V gene are SEHNR and FQNEAQ (reference sequence). The V gene lost 2 bases and the J gene lost 5 bases, with 13 bases spanning the gap. The CDR3 covers 14 residues. The CDR3 DNA is TGTGCCAGCAGCTTACTACCAGGGATCCACGAGCAGTACTTC. Translating gives CASSLLPGIHEQYF.

A single count supports this clone. The rearrangement uses TRBV28 and TRBJ1-1; D gene ambiguous. Germline lookup yields CDR1 MDHEN and CDR2 SYDVKM. V was pared by 6 bases and J by 0 bases, with 8 bases between. The CDR3 is 13 amino acids. In DNA form, the CDR3 reads TGTGCCAGCAGGCGCCGGGTGAACACTGAAGCTTTCTTT. This codes for CASRRRVNTEAFF.

The chain recombines TRBV18 with TRBJ2-7; 7 bases match TRBD2. J gave up 6 bases and V 4 bases, and 6 bases lay outside the gene matches. The CDR3 is 13 amino acids. Per germline, CDR1 KGHSH and CDR2 LQKENI. CDR3 in amino acids: CASSLAREGEQYF. In nucleotides, the CDR3 is TGTGCCAGCTCACTTGCCAGGGAGGGCGAGCAGTACTTC. The entire variable domain, with the rest obtained from reference TRBV18 and TRBJ2-7, is as follows: NAGVMQNPRHLVRRRGQEARLRCSPMKGHSHVYWYRQLPEEGLKFMVYLQKENIIDESGMPKERFSAEFPKEGPSILRIQQVVRGDSAAYFCASSLAREGEQYFGPGTRLTVT.

The genes are TRBV6-1 and TRBJ1-2; D is uncertain. The CDR3 extends over 14 amino acids. Germline CDR1 is MNHNS and CDR2 is SASEGT. V lost 2 bases and J lost 7, with 14 bases in between. The DNA for the CDR3 is TGTGCCAGCAGTGAAAATCCCCTTGGAGGTGGCTACACCTTC. Amino acid sequence: CASSENPLGGGYTF.

This clone was recorded a few times. This rearrangement joins TRBV14 to TRBJ1-6; no reliable D call. The CDR3 sequence is 19 residues long. Germline V gene data show CDR1 as SGHDN and CDR2 as FVKESK. Trimming shortened V by 3 bases and J by 3 bases, and 21 bases separated the two germline ends. The CDR3 DNA is TGTGCCAGCAGCCAGTTCCGCCAGGTTCCCGGAATCTATAATTCACCCCTCCACTTT. As protein: CASSQFRQVPGIYNSPLHF.

The chain has TRBV7-8 and TRBJ1-2; 8 bases map to TRBD1. CDR1 is SGHVS and CDR2 is FQNEAQ in the germline V gene. The ends lost 1 base at V and 7 bases at J; junction bases unmatched: 8. The CDR3 sequence is 15 residues long. This CDR3 reads CASSLDRQGAGGYTF. CDR3 in DNA: TGTGCCAGCAGCTTAGATAGGCAGGGGGCGGGTGGCTACACCTTC.

The chain carries TRBV7-2 and TRBJ2-4, with TRBD2 matching 12 bases. The ends lost 4 bases at V and 8 bases at J; junction bases unmatched: 6. Germline CDR1 SGHTA, CDR2 FQGNSA. This CDR3 is 15 amino acids long. DNA for the CDR3: TGTGCCAGCAGCTACCAGACTAGCGGGAGAGACATTCAGTACTTC. This gives the protein CASSYQTSGRDIQYF. The whole variable domain, filled in from reference TRBV7-2 and TRBJ2-4, reads GAGVSQSPSNKVTEKGKDVELRCDPISGHTALYWYRQSLGQGLEFLIYFQGNSAPDKSGLPSDRFSAERTGGSVSTLTIQRTQQEDSAVYLCASSYQTSGRDIQYFGAGTRLSVL.

This clone was seen once. The chain is built from TRBV19 and TRBJ1-2; 8 bases match TRBD1. Germline V CDR1 and CDR2: LNHDA, SQIVND (reference sequence). Trimming at V came to 5 bases and at J to 5 bases, leaving 19 bases not matched to a gene. The CDR3 totals 18 residues. The CDR3 reads CASSPHQGAQGQDYGYTF. Here the CDR3 DNA reads TGTGCCAGTAGTCCCCATCAGGGGGCGCAAGGACAGGATTATGGCTACACCTTC.

V and J are TRBV4-1 and TRBJ1-4, with 9 bases matching TRBD1. CDR3 size: 14 residues. Germline-derived CDR1 and CDR2 are MGHRA and YSYEKL. Trimming took 1 base from V and 8 from J; bases not matched to a gene: 2. The DNA for the CDR3 is TGCGCCAGCAGCCAAGGGGACAGGGAGGAAAAACTGTTTTTT. It encodes CASSQGDREEKLFF.